What follows describes a single TCR beta chain. Antigen: not known. V was clipped by 1 base and J by 13 bases, with 13 bases between them. The CDR3 is 12 residues long. Germline-derived CDR1 and CDR2 are SEHNR and FQNEAQ (reference sequence). This sample is part of a study of blood T cells in healthy people across ages. A second about 6 to 11 cycle PCR used barcoded and J-beta primers. TCRdb re-derived calls from the 5' RACE reads in MiXCR, one entry per CDR3 protein. The table has 650,000 or so distinct CDR3 sequences, roughly half seen once. Overall study findings and caveats: Both higher diversity and more naive CD4+ cells marked long-lived donors when set against aged donors.

This receptor was identified in a woman older than 75 in good health. The sequencing sample was made of blood. This chain joins TRBV7-9 and TRBJ2-5, with D hard to call. CDR3 sequence reads: CASSLGSDGRYF. The CDR3 bases are TGTGCCAGCAGCTTAGGGTCAGACGGCCGGTACTTC.